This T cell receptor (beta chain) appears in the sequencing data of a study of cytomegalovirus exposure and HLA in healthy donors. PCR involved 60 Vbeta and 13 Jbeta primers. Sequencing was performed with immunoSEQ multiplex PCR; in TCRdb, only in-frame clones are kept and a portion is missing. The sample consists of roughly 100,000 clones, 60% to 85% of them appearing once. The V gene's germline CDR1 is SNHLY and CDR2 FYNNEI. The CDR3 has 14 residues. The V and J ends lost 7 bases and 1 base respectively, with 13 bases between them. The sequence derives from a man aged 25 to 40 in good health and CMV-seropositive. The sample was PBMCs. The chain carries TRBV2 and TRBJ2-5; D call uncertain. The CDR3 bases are TGTGCCAGCACTAGACCGGAGCTCCAAGAGACCCAGTACTTC. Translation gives CASTRPELQETQYF.